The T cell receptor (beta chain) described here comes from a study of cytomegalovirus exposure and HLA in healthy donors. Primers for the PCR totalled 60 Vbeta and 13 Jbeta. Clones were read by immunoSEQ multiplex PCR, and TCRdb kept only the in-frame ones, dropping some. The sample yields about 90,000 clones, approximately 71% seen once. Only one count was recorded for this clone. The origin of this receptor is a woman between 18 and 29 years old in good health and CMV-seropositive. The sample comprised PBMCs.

The CDR3, as DNA: TGTGCCAGCAGACCTAGCGGGAGCTCAGATACGCAGTATTTT. Protein product: CASRPSGSSDTQYF. The chain links TRBV4-2 to TRBJ2-3; the match to TRBD2 covers 10 bases. Germline assignment: CDR1 LGHNA and CDR2 YNFKEQ. V lost 6 bases, J lost 4 bases, and 4 bases stayed unmatched. The CDR3 covers 14 residues.